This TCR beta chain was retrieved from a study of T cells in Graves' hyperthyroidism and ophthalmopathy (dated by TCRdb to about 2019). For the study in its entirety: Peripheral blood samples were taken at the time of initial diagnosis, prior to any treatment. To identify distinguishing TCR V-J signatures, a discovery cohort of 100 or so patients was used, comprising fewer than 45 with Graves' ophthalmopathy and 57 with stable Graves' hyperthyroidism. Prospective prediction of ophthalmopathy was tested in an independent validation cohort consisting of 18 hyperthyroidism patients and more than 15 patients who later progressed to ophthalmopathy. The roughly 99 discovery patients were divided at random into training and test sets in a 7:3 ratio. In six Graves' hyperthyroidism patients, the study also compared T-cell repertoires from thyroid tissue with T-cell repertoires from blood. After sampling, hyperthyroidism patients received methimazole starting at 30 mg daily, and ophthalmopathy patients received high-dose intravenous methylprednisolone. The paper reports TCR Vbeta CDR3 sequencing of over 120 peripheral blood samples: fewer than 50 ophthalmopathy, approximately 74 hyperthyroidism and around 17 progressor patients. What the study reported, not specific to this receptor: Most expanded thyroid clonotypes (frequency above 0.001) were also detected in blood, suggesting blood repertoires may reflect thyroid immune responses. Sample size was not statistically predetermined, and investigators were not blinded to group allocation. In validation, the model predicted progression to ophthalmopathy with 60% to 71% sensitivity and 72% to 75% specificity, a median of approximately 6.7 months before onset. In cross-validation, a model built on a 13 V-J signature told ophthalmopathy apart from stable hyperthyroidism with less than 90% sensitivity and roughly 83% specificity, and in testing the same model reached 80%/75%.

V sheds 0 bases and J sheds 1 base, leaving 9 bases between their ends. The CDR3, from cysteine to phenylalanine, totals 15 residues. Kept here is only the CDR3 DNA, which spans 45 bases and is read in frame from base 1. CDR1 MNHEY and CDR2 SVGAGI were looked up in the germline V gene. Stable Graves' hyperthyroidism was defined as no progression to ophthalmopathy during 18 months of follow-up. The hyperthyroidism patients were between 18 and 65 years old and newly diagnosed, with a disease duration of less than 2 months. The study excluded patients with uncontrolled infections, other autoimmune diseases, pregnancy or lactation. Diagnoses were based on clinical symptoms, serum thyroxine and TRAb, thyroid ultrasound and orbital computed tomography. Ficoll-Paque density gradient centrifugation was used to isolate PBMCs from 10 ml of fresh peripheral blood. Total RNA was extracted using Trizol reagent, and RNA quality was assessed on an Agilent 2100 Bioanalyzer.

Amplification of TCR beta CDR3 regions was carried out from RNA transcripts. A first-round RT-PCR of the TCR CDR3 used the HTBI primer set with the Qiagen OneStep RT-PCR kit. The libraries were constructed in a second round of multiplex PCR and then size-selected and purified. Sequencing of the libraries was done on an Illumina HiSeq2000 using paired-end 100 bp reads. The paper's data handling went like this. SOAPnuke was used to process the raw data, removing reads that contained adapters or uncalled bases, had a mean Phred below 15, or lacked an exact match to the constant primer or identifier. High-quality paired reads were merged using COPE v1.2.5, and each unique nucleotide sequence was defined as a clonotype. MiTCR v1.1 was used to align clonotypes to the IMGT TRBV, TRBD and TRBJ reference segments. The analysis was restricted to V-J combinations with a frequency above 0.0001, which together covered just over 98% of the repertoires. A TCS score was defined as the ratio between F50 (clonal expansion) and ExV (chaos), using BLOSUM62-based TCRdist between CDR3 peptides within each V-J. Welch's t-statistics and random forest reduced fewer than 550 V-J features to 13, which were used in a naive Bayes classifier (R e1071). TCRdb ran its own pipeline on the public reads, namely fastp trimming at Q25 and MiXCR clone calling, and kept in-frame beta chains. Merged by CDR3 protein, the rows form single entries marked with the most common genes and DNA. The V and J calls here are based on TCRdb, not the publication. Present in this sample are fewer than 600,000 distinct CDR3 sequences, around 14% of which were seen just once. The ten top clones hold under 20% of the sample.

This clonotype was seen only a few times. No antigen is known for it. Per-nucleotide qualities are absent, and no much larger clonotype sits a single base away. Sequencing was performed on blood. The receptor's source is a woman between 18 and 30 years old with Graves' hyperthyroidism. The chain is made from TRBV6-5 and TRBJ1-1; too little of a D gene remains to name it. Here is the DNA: TGTGCCAGCAGTTACTCGTTAGGAGGGAACACTGAAGCTTTCTTT. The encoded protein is CASSYSLGGNTEAFF.